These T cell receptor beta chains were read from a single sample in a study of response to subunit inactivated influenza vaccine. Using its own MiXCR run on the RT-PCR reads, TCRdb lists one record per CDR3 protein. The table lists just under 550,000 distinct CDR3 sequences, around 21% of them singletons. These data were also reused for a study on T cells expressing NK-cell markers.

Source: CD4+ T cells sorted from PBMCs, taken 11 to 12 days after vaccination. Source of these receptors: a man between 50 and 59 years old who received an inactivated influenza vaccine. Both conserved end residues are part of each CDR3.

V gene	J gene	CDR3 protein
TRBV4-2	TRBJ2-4	CASSPRLAGTLAKNIQYF
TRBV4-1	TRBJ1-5	CASSPGPQLGRDQPQHF
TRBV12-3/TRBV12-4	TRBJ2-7	CASSENRRGLAVKDSYEQYF
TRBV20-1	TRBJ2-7	CSARTSGATWSEQYF
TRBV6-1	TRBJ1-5	CASTFSDQPQHF
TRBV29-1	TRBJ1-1	CSVVLSEAFF
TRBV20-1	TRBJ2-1	CSARGIGLDYNEQFF
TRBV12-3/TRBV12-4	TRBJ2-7	CASSLTGTYEQYF
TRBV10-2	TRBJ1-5	CASSGLGTGNQPQHF
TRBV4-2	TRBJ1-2	CASSRADREGGGYTF
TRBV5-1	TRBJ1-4	CASSTGRGEEKLFF
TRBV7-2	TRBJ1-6	CASSPGTPYNSPLHF
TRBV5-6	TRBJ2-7	CASSLAGTGNREQYF
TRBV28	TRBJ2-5	CASSLRVKKYQETQYF
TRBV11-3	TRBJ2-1	CASSLGLAGYPNEQFF
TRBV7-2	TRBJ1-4	CASSSYPAEGKLFF
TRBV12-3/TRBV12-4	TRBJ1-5	CASKRGLSNQPQHF
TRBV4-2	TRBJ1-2	CASSQDPGQENSIYGYTF
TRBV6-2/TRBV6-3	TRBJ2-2	CASSNPDRPGELFF
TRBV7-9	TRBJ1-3	CASSPDRVGNTIYF
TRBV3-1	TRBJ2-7	CASSQDWGSYEQYF
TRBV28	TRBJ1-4	CASSRGRVGLSEKLFF
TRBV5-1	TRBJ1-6	CASSPWQGWNSPLHF
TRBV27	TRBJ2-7	CASTQSLSGSYEQYF
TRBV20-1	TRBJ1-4	CSASVGGADEKLFF
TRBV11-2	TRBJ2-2	CASSRNPPSGGRGLRTGELFF
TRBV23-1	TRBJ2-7	CASSYRSVSHEQYF
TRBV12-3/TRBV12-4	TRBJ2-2	CASSLMSRGGTGELFF
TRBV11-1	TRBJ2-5	CASSLRIGDRRRGETQYF
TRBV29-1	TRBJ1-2	CSVGDGAHGYTF
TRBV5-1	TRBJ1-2	CASSWTGSGYTF
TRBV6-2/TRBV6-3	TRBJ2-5	CASSYSGPQETQYF
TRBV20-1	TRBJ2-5	CSARDDLGLFETQYF
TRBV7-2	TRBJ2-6	CASRPGGTSGANVLTF
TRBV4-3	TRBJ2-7	CASSQDFPGGVYEQYF
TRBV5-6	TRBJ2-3	CASSLGYGVRGYSRDTQYF
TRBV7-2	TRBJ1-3	CASSGVGNTIYF
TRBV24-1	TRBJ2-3	CASNSGPTDTQYF